This T cell receptor (beta chain) was sequenced for a study of graft-versus-host responses after intestinal transplantation. Study-level background: Anti-thymocyte globulin was used for induction in all recipients, who then took tacrolimus and steroids for around 3 years.

As for this clone: Its target is unknown.

Produced via immunoSEQ multiplex PCR; TCRdb's table is partial and in-frame only. The sample contains roughly 100,000 clones, 85% to 95% of which appear only once. Germline V gene data show CDR1 as ENHRY and CDR2 as SYGVKD. This CDR3 is built from 19 residues. Deletions cut 2 bases from V and 6 bases from J, with 23 bases between. Study-level findings and limits: High graft-versus-host to host-versus-graft T cell clonal ratios marked allografts of patients with graft-donor macrochimerism. The highest levels of circulating GvH clones went along with early declines in HvG clones after transplant.

This TCR came from a human donor who was the organ donor for an intestinal transplant. The chain joins TRBV10-3 to TRBJ1-6; D gene ambiguous. This sample comprised unstimulated CD8+ T cells sorted from spleen or lymph node cells, obtained before transplant. The CDR3 DNA sequence: TGTGCCATCAGTGAGCAGTTTTTCGGGGTGGACTCCACTAATTCACCCCTCCACTTT. Its translation is CAISEQFFGVDSTNSPLHF.